The T cell receptor beta chain under discussion was sequenced for a study of cytomegalovirus exposure and HLA in healthy donors. Primers for the PCR totalled 60 Vbeta and 13 Jbeta. This table comes from immunoSEQ multiplex PCR, and its TCRdb copy is limited to in-frame clones, with some not included. The profile shows about 100,000 clones, 10% of them singletons. This CDR3 spans 13 amino acids. J lost 6 bases, V lost 4 bases, and 6 bases had no gene match. From germline, CDR1 is SQVTM and CDR2 ANQGSEA. The specimen was PBMCs. The clonotype comes from a man aged 40-49 years in good health and CMV-seropositive. The chain uses TRBV29-1 and TRBJ2-7, with 10 nucleotides matching TRBD1. CDR3 DNA sequence: TGCAGCGTTGGATGGGGGACAGGGGCCGAGCAGTACTTC. It encodes CSVGWGTGAEQYF.